A single sample gave rise to the 4 T cell receptor beta chains below, sequenced in a study of blood T cells in healthy people across ages. For the second PCR, which ran for 7 to 11 cycles, a sample-barcoded 5' primer and a J-beta primer mix were used. TCRdb called the 5' RACE reads again in MiXCR, with one record for every CDR3 protein. The repertoire holds roughly 700,000 distinct CDR3 sequences, with 45% to 50% as singletons. The sample taken for sequencing was blood. Every receptor here comes from a woman in her sixties in good health.

This rearrangement joins TRBV7-9 to TRBJ2-4; perhaps TRBD1 as D (5 bases). Per the germline V gene, CDR1 is SEHNR and CDR2 is FQNEAQ (reference sequence). CDR3 size: 13 residues. Deletions cut 4 bases from V and 9 bases from J, with 13 bases between. For the CDR3, the DNA is TGTGCCAGCAGCTCCCCTGTGCAGGGCATTCAGTACTTC. Amino acid sequence: CASSSPVQGIQYF.

The rearrangement joins TRBV19 to TRBJ2-4; D remains unclear. CDR1 LNHDA and CDR2 SQIVND come from the germline V gene (reference sequence). The CDR3 extends over 15 amino acids. V shed 5 bases and J shed 13 bases, with 24 bases lying between them. The CDR3 DNA reads as TGTGCCAGTAGTCCTAGACCAGCTGCGTCCAATGAGCAGTACTTC. This encodes CASSPRPAASNEQYF.

In DNA form, the CDR3 reads TGTGCCAGCAGCACTAAGGGACAGCAGGCTCAGTACTTC. Translation: CASSTKGQQAQYF. The chain couples TRBV7-2 to TRBJ2-7; TRBD1 agrees at 7 bases. Trimming removed 5 bases from V and 10 bases from J; junction bases left unmatched: 11. Germline V CDR1 and CDR2: SGHTA, FQGNSA. This CDR3 region has 13 residues.

V and J are TRBV5-5 and TRBJ1-5, with D perhaps TRBD1 (5 bases). V was cut by 0 bases and J by 3 bases, with 10 bases left in between. Germline V CDR1 and CDR2: SGHKS, YYEKEE (reference sequence). The CDR3 sequence is 15 residues long. The CDR3 region is CASSLAGGDNQPQHF. As DNA, the CDR3 is TGTGCCAGCAGCTTGGCGGGGGGTGACAATCAGCCCCAGCATTTT.